One and the same sample provided the 9 T cell receptor beta chains below, sequenced in a study of cytomegalovirus exposure and HLA in healthy donors. This PCR relied on a set of 60 Vbeta primers and 13 Jbeta primers. Measured with immunoSEQ multiplex PCR; TCRdb has only the in-frame clones, and not every one. Here the sample spans 90,000 to 100,000 clones, 82% being singletons. Sequencing was done on a sample of PBMCs. These receptors were collected from a man between 45 and 60 years old in good health and CMV-seronegative.

V usage is TRBV7-3 and J usage is TRBJ2-7, with TRBD1 matching over 9 bases. Germline assignment: CDR1 SGHTA and CDR2 FQGTGA. V was clipped by 5 bases and J by 2 bases; unmatched bases: 4. The CDR3 is 14 amino acids. The CDR3 protein is CASSPTGGPYEQYF. CDR3 nucleotide sequence: TGTGCCAGCAGCCCTACAGGGGGCCCCTACGAGCAGTACTTC.

The V gene is TRBV9, the J gene TRBJ2-2, with 7 bases identical to TRBD1. J lost 6 bases, V lost 3 bases, and 5 bases had no gene match. This CDR3 spans 14 amino acids. Per the germline V gene, CDR1 is SGDLS and CDR2 is YYNGEE. The CDR3 nucleotides read TGTGCCAGCAGCGCCCGACAGGGACCCGGGGAGCTGTTTTTT. This codes for CASSARQGPGELFF.

The V and J genes are TRBV30 and TRBJ2-7; maybe TRBD1 (6 bases). This CDR3 is 13 amino acids long. The V end lost 5 bases, the J end lost 1 base, and 12 bases lay between the germline ends. Germline CDR1 reads GTSNPN; CDR2 reads SVGIG (reference sequence). CDR3 region: CAWAPQGSYEQYF. CDR3 in DNA: TGTGCCTGGGCTCCTCAGGGGTCCTACGAGCAGTACTTC. The whole variable domain, remainder taken from reference TRBV30 and TRBJ2-7, is SQTIHQWPATLVQPVGSPLSLECTVEGTSNPNLYWYRQAAGRGLQLLFYSVGIGQISSEVPQNLSASRPQDRQFILSSKKLLLSDSGFYLCAWAPQGSYEQYFGPGTRLTVT.

This chain's CDR3 is CASSLGTSGLTDTQYF. The CDR3 coding sequence is TGTGCCAGCAGCTTGGGTACTAGCGGCCTCACAGATACGCAGTATTTT. This chain connects TRBV7-8 to TRBJ2-3; 8 bases are a match to TRBD2. The CDR3 totals 16 residues. V trimming: 3 bases; J trimming: 2 bases; junction bases outside the gene matches: 7. CDR1 is SGHVS and CDR2 is FQNEAQ in the germline V gene.

The rearrangement uses TRBV6-5 and TRBJ2-3; 10 bases fit TRBD2. Germline V gene lookup returns CDR1 MNHEY and CDR2 SVGAGI. V shed 8 bases and J 1 base; nucleotides not matched to a gene: 3. This CDR3 contains 14 residues. This CDR3 is CASGLAGGTDTQYF. The CDR3 DNA reads TGTGCCAGCGGGCTAGCGGGAGGCACAGATACGCAGTATTTT.

This chain joins TRBV5-1 and TRBJ2-1; 12 nucleotides align to TRBD2. CDR3 length: 17 amino acids. V was clipped by 4 bases and J by 7 bases; unmatched bases: 12. The germline CDR1 and CDR2 sequences are SGHRS and YFSETQ. The CDR3 nucleotides are TGCGCCAGCAGCGGACCCTTGACTAGCGGGAGTACAAATGAGCAGTTCTTC. This codes for CASSGPLTSGSTNEQFF.

The V gene is TRBV2, the J gene TRBJ2-3; TRBD2 matches 8 bases. The CDR3 extends over 15 amino acids. V gave up 6 bases and J gave up 6 bases; unmatched junction bases: 11. Germline assignment: CDR1 SNHLY and CDR2 FYNNEI. The CDR3, as DNA: TGTGCCAGCAGGGTCACTAGCGGAGGAGGGGATACGCAGTATTTT. Its protein is CASRVTSGGGDTQYF.

The chain is built from TRBV9 and TRBJ1-1; D not certain. Trimming removed 0 bases at V and 3 bases at J, with 9 bases between. Germline V gene sequence: CDR1 SGDLS, CDR2 YYNGEE. CDR3 size: 14 residues. CDR3 loop: CASSVAGGYTEAFF. DNA of the CDR3: TGTGCCAGCAGCGTAGCGGGCGGGTACACTGAAGCTTTCTTT.

This clone came up once. The CDR3 DNA reads TGTGCCAGCAGTCGCCGGGACAGGGGGTTCGATGAGCAGTTCTTC. Translated: CASSRRDRGFDEQFF. The rearrangement links TRBV28 to TRBJ2-1; 11 nucleotides align to TRBD1. In germline, CDR1 is MDHEN, CDR2 SYDVKM. After removal of 5 bases from V and 8 bases from J, the junction contained 8 bases not matched to a gene. The CDR3 contains 15 residues.